The clone carrying this T cell receptor beta chain was observed a single time. With 3 bases clipped from V and 4 bases from J, the junction kept 5 bases outside the gene matches. CDR1 is LNHNV, CDR2 YYDKDF, per germline (reference sequence). CDR3 length: 15 residues. The source of the sample is a study of blood T cell repertoires in COVID-19. For the study at large: Acute and convalescent COVID-19 samples came from the United States, Italy and Spain. T cells, B-cell-depleted T cells, or PBMCs supplied cDNA or gDNA.

Source study methods: Reference gene primers were amplified, and this amplification served to estimate nucleated cell counts. Method: immunoSEQ multiplex PCR; TCRdb's copy keeps in-frame clones and lacks some. The V and J calls and clone size were taken over from that table, and D and trimming were inferred from the DNA. The sample includes about 140,000 clones, roughly 86% of them seen just once. Sequences were obtained from peripheral blood. The receptor was derived from a human donor in a cohort sampled during active COVID-19. This chain uses TRBV15 with TRBJ1-4, with TRBD1 identical over 7 bases. In nucleotides, the CDR3 is TGTGCCACCAGCAGTTCGGGACAGATTAATGAAAAACTGTTTTTT. Translation gives CATSSSGQINEKLFF.